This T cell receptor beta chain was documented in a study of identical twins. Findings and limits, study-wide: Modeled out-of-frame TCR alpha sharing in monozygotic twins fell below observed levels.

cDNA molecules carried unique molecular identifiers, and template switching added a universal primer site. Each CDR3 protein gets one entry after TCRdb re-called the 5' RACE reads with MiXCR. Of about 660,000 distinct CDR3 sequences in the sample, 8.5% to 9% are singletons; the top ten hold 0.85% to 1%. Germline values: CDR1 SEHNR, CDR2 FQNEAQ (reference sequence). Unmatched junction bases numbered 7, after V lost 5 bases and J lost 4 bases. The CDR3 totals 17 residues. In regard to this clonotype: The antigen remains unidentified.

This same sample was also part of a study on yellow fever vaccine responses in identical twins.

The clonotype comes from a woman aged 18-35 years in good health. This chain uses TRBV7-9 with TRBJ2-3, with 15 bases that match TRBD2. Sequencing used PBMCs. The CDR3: CASSSWTSGGAADTQYF. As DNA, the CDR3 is TGTGCCAGCAGCAGTTGGACTAGCGGGGGGGCTGCAGATACGCAGTATTTT.